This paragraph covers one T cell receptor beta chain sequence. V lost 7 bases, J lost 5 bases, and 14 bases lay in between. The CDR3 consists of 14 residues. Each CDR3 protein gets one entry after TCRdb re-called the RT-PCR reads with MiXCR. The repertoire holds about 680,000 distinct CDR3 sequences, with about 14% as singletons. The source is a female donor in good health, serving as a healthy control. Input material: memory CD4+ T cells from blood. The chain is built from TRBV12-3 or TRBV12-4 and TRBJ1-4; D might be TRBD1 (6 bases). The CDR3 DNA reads TGTGCCAGCACCCGGGGGCGCCAAAATGAAAAACTGTTTTTT. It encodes CASTRGRQNEKLFF.